One and the same sample provided the 7 T cell receptor beta chains below, sequenced in a study of blood T cell repertoires in COVID-19. Only in-frame clones appear in the TCRdb table, and some are missing; sequencing was by immunoSEQ multiplex PCR. The table has 200,000 to 250,000 clones, 87% seen once; the top ten hold 12%. The specimen sequenced was peripheral blood. These TCRs come from a woman in her late teens or twenties who had recovered from COVID-19.

This chain joins TRBV7-2 and TRBJ2-5, with D unresolved. The V gene lost 2 bases and the J gene lost 7 bases, with 8 bases spanning the gap. This CDR3 comprises 12 residues. The germline CDR1 and CDR2 sequences are SGHTA and FQGNSA. Here the CDR3 reads CASSLSVGTQYF. The CDR3 nucleotides read TGTGCCAGCAGCTTAAGCGTAGGGACCCAGTACTTC.

About this clone: The sample carries other DNA sequences with the same CDR3. V is TRBV19 and J is TRBJ2-7, with a weak D call TRBD1 (5 bases). Germline V gives CDR1 LNHDA, CDR2 SQIVND (reference sequence). The length of the CDR3 is 13 residues. V was pared by 3 bases and J by 2 bases, with 8 bases between. The CDR3 sequence: CASSMTVTYEQYF. CDR3 in DNA: TGTGCCAGTAGTATGACAGTAACCTACGAGCAGTACTTC.

In nucleotides, the CDR3 is TGTGCCAGCACCGTGAATGGGGGGGCAGGCGAGCAGTACTTC. It is translated as CASTVNGGAGEQYF. This rearrangement joins TRBV2 to TRBJ2-7, with TRBD2 as a possible D gene (7 bases). V lost 7 bases to trimming and J lost 6 bases, with 19 bases between them. Germline V gives CDR1 SNHLY, CDR2 FYNNEI. This CDR3 is built from 14 residues.

The chain links TRBV6-5 to TRBJ1-3; 9 positions agree with TRBD1. The J segment lost 7 bases and the V segment lost 4 bases, leaving 8 bases of the junction unmatched. CDR1 and CDR2 (germline): MNHEY, SVGAGI. There are 15 residues in the CDR3. The DNA for the CDR3 is TGTGCCAGCAGTTTGGACAGGGGCTCTAGGAACACCATATATTTT. This encodes CASSLDRGSRNTIYF.

The chain employs TRBV27 and TRBJ2-3; no definite D call. Germline CDR1 MNHEY, CDR2 SMNVEV (reference sequence). This CDR3 spans 13 amino acids. The V gene lost 3 bases and the J gene lost 6 bases, with 10 bases spanning the gap. The CDR3 here is CASSFGVGDTQYF. CDR3 in DNA: TGTGCCAGCAGTTTCGGCGTCGGGGATACGCAGTATTTT.

The chain couples TRBV6-5 to TRBJ1-5, with 7 nucleotides matching TRBD1. The trim removed 6 bases at V and 4 bases at J, leaving 6 bases unmatched. Looked up from germline, CDR1 is MNHEY and CDR2 is SVGAGI. The CDR3 runs to 14 residues. CDR3 coding DNA: TGTGCCAGCAGATCGGGACAGCGGAATCAGCCCCAGCATTTT. It specifies CASRSGQRNQPQHF.

This sequence joins TRBV5-1 and TRBJ2-1; 11 bases map to TRBD2. After removal of 5 bases from V and 0 bases from J, the junction contained 16 bases not matched to a gene. Per the germline V gene, CDR1 is SGHRS and CDR2 is YFSETQ. The CDR3 consists of 20 residues. CDR3 in amino acids: CASSFFWTSGQHSSYNEQFF. CDR3 DNA: TGCGCCAGCAGTTTCTTCTGGACTAGCGGGCAACACAGCTCCTACAATGAGCAGTTCTTC.